These 20 T cell receptor beta chains share one sample of origin, sequenced in a study of shared clonotypes between healthy human individuals. Produced via immunoSEQ multiplex PCR; TCRdb's table is partial and in-frame only. Of about 1.5 million clones in the sample, about 98% are singletons; the top ten hold 0.4% to 0.45%. The sample consisted of naive CD4+ T cells sorted from blood. Subset reported: CD45RA+ positively selected. The origin of the receptors is a man in his thirties or forties in good health.

CDR3 region: CASSYRTESYEQYF. The CDR3 nucleotides read TGTGCCAGTAGCTACCGGACAGAGTCCTACGAGCAGTACTTC. This chain connects TRBV19 to TRBJ2-7, with D possibly TRBD1 on 6 matching bases. CDR3 length: 14 residues. The germline V gene has CDR1 LNHDA and CDR2 SQIVND (reference sequence). Trimming stripped 6 bases from V and 1 base from J, with 13 bases between.

The chain links TRBV28 to TRBJ1-5; 8 positions match TRBD1. Germline lookup yields CDR1 MDHEN and CDR2 SYDVKM. There are 14 residues in the CDR3. V lost 8 bases to trimming and J lost 4 bases; unmatched junction nucleotides: 7. The DNA of the CDR3 is TGTGCCAGCGTCGGACAGGGAAGAAATCAGCCCCAGCATTTT. It translates to CASVGQGRNQPQHF.

Of note for this clone: Within the sample, other DNA sequences also encode this same CDR3. The genes are TRBV11-3 and TRBJ2-7; 8 bases agree with TRBD2. J gave up 1 base and V 5 bases, and 4 bases lay outside the gene matches. CDR1 and CDR2 from the germline V gene are SGHNT and YENEEA. This CDR3 comprises 14 residues. The CDR3 DNA reads TGTGCCAGCAGCCCCTCGGGGGGGTCCTACGAGCAGTACTTC. It yields the protein CASSPSGGSYEQYF.

This sequence joins TRBV28 and TRBJ2-7; D is possibly TRBD2 (6 bases). The V end was cut by 6 bases, the J end by 3 bases, with 24 bases between. The CDR3 loop spans 17 amino acids. CDR1 MDHEN and CDR2 SYDVKM come from the germline V gene. The CDR3 DNA sequence: TGTGCCAGCAGGCCCGCGGGACCAGCAACCTTAAACTACGAGCAGTACTTC. Translation gives CASRPAGPATLNYEQYF.

The rearrangement uses TRBV27 and TRBJ2-7, with no clear D. V lost 1 base and J 0 bases, leaving 10 bases between the germline ends. Germline lookup yields CDR1 MNHEY and CDR2 SMNVEV (reference sequence). The length of the CDR3 is 15 residues. The CDR3 reads CASSLLTRSSYEQYF. In DNA form, the CDR3 reads TGTGCCAGCAGTTTATTGACCCGAAGCTCCTACGAGCAGTACTTC.

V gene TRBV7-9 combines with J gene TRBJ1-5; possible D gene TRBD1, 6 bases. Trimming left V 5 bases short and J 8 bases short, with 16 bases between. Per the germline V gene, CDR1 is SEHNR and CDR2 is FQNEAQ (reference sequence). The CDR3 is 14 amino acids. The CDR3 DNA follows: TGTGCCAGCAGCCTCACAGGGATCACGGAGCCCCAGCATTTT. Its protein product is CASSLTGITEPQHF.

The gene calls are TRBV14 and TRBJ1-3; D unresolved. The ends were cut back, 3 bases at V and 0 bases at J, with 12 bases in the middle. The CDR3 consists of 16 residues. Looked up from germline, CDR1 is SGHDN and CDR2 is FVKESK. The CDR3 bases are TGTGCCAGCAGCCAGCTCGGACGCTACTCTGGAAACACCATATATTTT. This encodes CASSQLGRYSGNTIYF. The full variable domain, rest sourced from reference TRBV14 and TRBJ1-3, is EAGVTQFPSHSVIEKGQTVTLRCDPISGHDNLYWYRRVMGKEIKFLLHFVKESKQDESGMPNNRFLAERTGGTYSTLKVQPAELEDSGVYFCASSQLGRYSGNTIYFGEGSWLTVV.

The chain carries TRBV20-1 and TRBJ1-1; D is unclear. This CDR3 has 10 residues. Germline loops: CDR1 DFQATT, CDR2 SNEGSKA (reference sequence). Trimming stripped 2 bases from V and 6 bases from J, with 4 bases between. CDR3 nucleotides: TGCAGTGCTAGAATACCTGAAGCTTTCTTT. Amino acid sequence: CSARIPEAFF.

This chain links TRBV5-1 with TRBJ1-2; D gene uncertain. V was clipped by 4 bases and J by 0 bases, with 16 bases between them. The CDR3 consists of 16 residues. The germline V gene encodes CDR1 SGHRS and CDR2 YFSETQ. This CDR3 reads CASSPPTGQANYGYTF. CDR3 bases: TGCGCCAGCAGCCCCCCCACGGGTCAAGCTAACTATGGCTACACCTTC.

The rearrangement uses TRBV29-1 and TRBJ2-7; D is possibly TRBD2 (7 bases). The CDR3 covers 13 residues. V lost 4 bases and J 1 base, leaving 11 bases between the germline ends. CDR1 and CDR2 (germline): SQVTM, ANQGSEA. CDR3 sequence (DNA): TGCAGCGTTGTAAGGGGGGGGTCCTACGAGCAGTACTTC. It codes for CSVVRGGSYEQYF.

The rearrangement links TRBV30 to TRBJ1-1; perhaps TRBD1 as D (5 bases). The CDR3 runs 11 residues. The germline CDR1 and CDR2 sequences are GTSNPN and SVGIG (reference sequence). The germline V and J ends were trimmed by 0 bases and 10 bases, with 9 bases remaining between them. CDR3 in DNA: TGTGCCTGGAGTGTAAGGGGAGGAGCTTTCTTT. This translates into CAWSVRGGAFF. The full variable domain, with the rest looked up from reference TRBV30 and TRBJ1-1, is SQTIHQWPATLVQPVGSPLSLECTVEGTSNPNLYWYRQAAGRGLQLLFYSVGIGQISSEVPQNLSASRPQDRQFILSSKKLLLSDSGFYLCAWSVRGGAFFGQGTRLTVV.

V is TRBV4-1 and J is TRBJ2-5; 12 positions agree with TRBD2. The CDR3 is 16 amino acids. The germline CDR1 and CDR2 sequences are MGHRA and YSYEKL. With 0 bases clipped from V and 5 bases from J, the junction kept 4 bases outside the gene matches. The CDR3 region is CASSQEMGTSGETQYF. The CDR3 DNA reads as TGCGCCAGCAGCCAAGAAATGGGGACTAGCGGGGAGACCCAGTACTTC.

The rearrangement uses TRBV5-4 and TRBJ2-6; no definite D call. Germline-derived CDR1 and CDR2 are SGHNT and YYREEE (reference sequence). Deletions cut 1 base from V and 0 bases from J, with 5 bases between. This CDR3 is built from 15 residues. CDR3 loop: CASSLRVSGANVLTF. CDR3 bases: TGTGCCAGCAGCTTGAGAGTCTCTGGGGCCAACGTCCTGACTTTC.

The chain combines TRBV27 with TRBJ2-1; 9 nucleotides agree with TRBD2. The CDR3 runs 14 residues. V was pared by 4 bases and J by 6 bases, with 4 bases of the junction left unmatched. Germline V gene sequence: CDR1 MNHEY, CDR2 SMNVEV (reference sequence). CDR3 region: CASSSRLAANEQFF. The CDR3 DNA sequence: TGTGCCAGCAGTTCCCGACTAGCGGCCAATGAGCAGTTCTTC.

The chain recombines TRBV6-5 with TRBJ2-1; a possible D gene is TRBD2 (5 bases). V dropped 5 bases and J dropped 7 bases, with 18 bases sitting between them. There are 15 residues in the CDR3. Germline lookup yields CDR1 MNHEY and CDR2 SVGAGI. The CDR3 is CASSPDSGGHNEQFF. In nucleotides, the CDR3 is TGTGCCAGCAGTCCCGACTCCGGCGGGCATAATGAGCAGTTCTTC.

This clone was seen once. The same CDR3 arises from other DNA sequences in this sample as well. This chain links TRBV28 with TRBJ2-7; D is undetermined. V gave up 3 bases and J gave up 6 bases, with 6 bases separating them. The CDR3 length is 11 residues. Germline CDR1 reads MDHEN; CDR2 reads SYDVKM. For the CDR3, the DNA is TGTGCCAGCAGTTTCCGGCGCGAGCAGTACTTC. Translated: CASSFRREQYF.

The chain combines TRBV5-1 with TRBJ2-2, with 12 bases matching TRBD2. J lost 7 bases, V lost 4 bases, and 5 bases had no gene match. From germline, CDR1 is SGHRS and CDR2 YFSETQ. This CDR3 is built from 15 residues. DNA of the CDR3: TGCGCCAGCAGCCGACTAGCGGGAGAGGTCGGGGAGCTGTTTTTT. This sequence encodes CASSRLAGEVGELFF. The full variable domain, in which reference TRBV5-1 and TRBJ2-2 provide the parts outside the CDR3, is KAGVTQTPRYLIKTRGQQVTLSCSPISGHRSVSWYQQTPGQGLQFLFEYFSETQRNKGNFPGRFSGRQFSNSRSEMNVSTLELGDSALYLCASSRLAGEVGELFFGEGSRLTVL.

Regarding this clone: At one of its ends the junction is not consistent with the germline gene, which may arise from a read error. The chain carries TRBV29-1 and TRBJ1-1; 7 bases line up with TRBD1. The CDR3 contains 14 residues. From germline, CDR1 is SQVTM and CDR2 ANQGSEA. The CDR3 sequence: CSARQGHGNAEAFF. The CDR3 DNA reads TGCAGCGCTAGACAGGGTCATGGGAACGCTGAAGCTTTCTTT.

The V and J genes are TRBV5-4 and TRBJ2-5, with D maybe TRBD1 (6 bases). V lost 4 bases and J lost 4, with 11 bases in between. This CDR3 spans 13 amino acids. CDR1 SGHNT and CDR2 YYREEE come from the germline V gene (reference sequence). The CDR3 sequence is CASSNRVGETQYF. Written as DNA, the CDR3 is TGTGCCAGCAGCAACAGGGTCGGAGAGACCCAGTACTTC. The full variable domain, its missing parts supplied by reference TRBV5-4 and TRBJ2-5, is ETGVTQSPTHLIKTRGQQVTLRCSSQSGHNTVSWYQQALGQGPQFIFQYYREEENGRGNFPPRFSGLQFPNYSSELNVNALELDDSALYLCASSNRVGETQYFGPGTRLLVL.

In the case of this clone: Within the sample, other DNA sequences also encode this same CDR3. V is TRBV5-1 and J is TRBJ1-1; D remains ambiguous. The CDR3 spans 13 residues. Germline V gives CDR1 SGHRS, CDR2 YFSETQ. Trimming stripped 0 bases from V and 3 bases from J, with 6 bases between. This chain's CDR3 is CASSLDLDTEAFF. The CDR3 DNA sequence: TGCGCCAGCAGCTTGGACCTTGACACTGAAGCTTTCTTT.